A single sample gave rise to the 15 T cell receptor beta chains below, sequenced in a study of regulatory T cells in long-lasting Graves disease. Building of the TCR beta libraries involved iRepertoire HTBI primers and Arm-PCR of CDR3 regions. TCRdb fed the multiplex PCR reads into MiXCR, producing one record per CDR3 protein. The sample has some 370,000 distinct CDR3 sequences; more than 20% are singletons. Noted time point: persistent/refractory GD, antithyroid drugs over 5 years with positive TRAb. After RNA was extracted from PBMCs, the TCR library was made from it. Sequences were derived from peripheral blood mononuclear cells (PBMCs), sampled when the disease was refractory, from a patient treated with antithyroid drugs. Receptor source: a female donor with Graves disease.

This clonotype was found many times. J is TRBJ1-6 and V is TRBV11-2; D unclear. CDR3 length equals 15 residues. Trimming left V 5 bases short and J 4 bases short, with 12 bases between. Germline loops: CDR1 SGHAT, CDR2 FQNNGV. The CDR3 DNA reads TGTGCCAGCAGCCCGACTACGGGTTATAATTCACCCCTCCACTTT. Translation gives CASSPTTGYNSPLHF.

The sample holds a few counts of this clonotype. The chain has TRBV20-1 and TRBJ1-4; D remains ambiguous. The CDR3 sequence is 14 residues long. The germline V gene encodes CDR1 DFQATT and CDR2 SNEGSKA (reference sequence). V lost 0 bases and J 5 bases, leaving 10 bases between the germline ends. CDR3 nucleotide sequence: TGCAGTGCTAGAGATTTGCTTGGGAATGAAAAACTGTTTTTT. This codes for CSARDLLGNEKLFF.

In this sample, this clonotype turned up a few times. The V gene is TRBV20-1, the J gene TRBJ1-4; 8 nucleotides match TRBD1. The trim removed 6 bases at V and 8 bases at J, leaving 8 bases unmatched. CDR1 is DFQATT, CDR2 SNEGSKA, per germline (reference sequence). The CDR3 consists of 13 residues. This CDR3 is CSAVTGVGEKLFF. In DNA form, the CDR3 reads TGCAGTGCCGTGACAGGGGTGGGAGAAAAACTGTTTTTT.

In its sample, this clonotype was seen many times. The genes are TRBV2 and TRBJ1-4; D is possibly TRBD1 (5 bases). V was trimmed by 0 bases and J by 3 bases, leaving 8 bases between them. The CDR3 covers 15 residues. Germline-derived CDR1 and CDR2 are SNHLY and FYNNEI. The CDR3, as DNA: TGTGCCAGCAGTGAAGCCCAGGGAGCTAATGAAAAACTGTTTTTT. Protein product: CASSEAQGANEKLFF.

This clonotype has a count of ten or more. The rearrangement joins TRBV15 to TRBJ1-4; 9 nucleotides match TRBD1. V dropped 6 bases and J dropped 7; count of bases not matched to a gene: 6. This CDR3 has 14 residues. Germline CDR1 and CDR2: LNHNV and YYDKDF (reference sequence). The CDR3 coding sequence is TGTGCCACCAGAAAGGACAGGGGAGGTGAAAAACTGTTTTTT. Translation gives CATRKDRGGEKLFF.

This clonotype was counted a few times. V gene TRBV6-1 combines with J gene TRBJ2-7, with unresolved D. Trimming left V 8 bases short and J 3 bases short, with 14 bases between. CDR3 length equals 13 residues. Looked up from germline, CDR1 is MNHNS and CDR2 is SASEGT. CDR3 sequence reads: CASSKSPSYEQYF. The CDR3 bases are TGTGCCAGCTCAAAATCGCCCAGCTACGAGCAGTACTTC.

CDR3 nucleotide sequence: TGTGCCAGCTCACCGGATCAGGGGGTCGGAACTGAAGCTTTCTTT. It is translated as CASSPDQGVGTEAFF. The rearrangement links TRBV18 to TRBJ1-1; 7 bases are a match to TRBD1. Germline V gene sequence: CDR1 KGHSH, CDR2 LQKENI. V shed 3 bases, J shed 5 bases, and the junction held 9 bases outside the gene matches. The CDR3 totals 15 residues.

To note about this clonotype: One base away lies a much larger clone, so this may be a sequencing read error. The conserved final phenylalanine or tryptophan is absent from the CDR3, which likely points to a read error. The J gene is TRBJ1-6, the V gene TRBV6-1, with 8 nucleotides matching TRBD1. The CDR3 runs 13 residues. The V gene end was trimmed by 7 bases and the J gene end by 8 bases; junction bases not matched to a gene: 4. Germline CDR1 and CDR2: MNHNS and SASEGT. The CDR3 bases are TGTGCCAGCAAGACAGGGGATGATTCACCCCTCCACTCT. Amino acids: CASKTGDDSPLHS.

This clonotype was counted only a few times. A single base separates this from a much larger clone, so it may be a read error. The CDR3 DNA is TGTGCCAGCAGTTACTGGAAGGGGCACTTGGACACTGAAGCTTTCTTT. Amino acids: CASSYWKGHLDTEAFF. The chain has TRBV6-2 or TRBV6-3 and TRBJ1-1; a possible D gene is TRBD1 (5 bases). Germline V gene data show CDR1 as MNHEY and CDR2 as SVGEGT. CDR3 length equals 16 residues. The V end was cut by 1 base, the J end by 3 bases, with 15 bases between.

This clonotype was found many times. The CDR3 DNA is TGTGCCAGCAGAAAAAGCCTAGCGGAGTCCTACGAGCAGTACTTC. This codes for CASRKSLAESYEQYF. This chain links TRBV28 with TRBJ2-7, with 7 bases that match TRBD2. Germline assignment: CDR1 MDHEN and CDR2 SYDVKM. This CDR3 is built from 15 residues. J was trimmed by 1 base and V by 6 bases; bases with no gene match: 9.

The rearrangement joins TRBV20-1 to TRBJ2-3, with a weak D call TRBD2 (10 bases). This CDR3 region has 19 residues. CDR1 and CDR2 from the germline V gene are DFQATT and SNEGSKA (reference sequence). The V end lost 1 base, the J end lost 4 bases, and 27 bases lay between the germline ends. The CDR3 DNA is TGCAGTGCTAGAGGGGGACAGGGCGGAGCGGGAGGGCCAGCAGATACGCAGTATTTT. Translation: CSARGGQGGAGGPADTQYF.

J is TRBJ1-5 and V is TRBV3-1, with D possibly being TRBD1 (6 bases). V was shortened by 1 base and J by 4 bases, with 8 bases between the two germline ends. Germline V gives CDR1 LGHDT, CDR2 YNNKEL (reference sequence). The CDR3 covers 14 residues. This CDR3 reads CASSQGGANQPQHF. For the CDR3, the DNA is TGTGCCAGCAGCCAAGGGGGGGCGAATCAGCCCCAGCATTTT.

This clonotype occurred many times. The chain is built from TRBV7-2 and TRBJ1-2, with 7 bases aligning to TRBD1. CDR3 length: 13 residues. CDR1 SGHTA and CDR2 FQGNSA come from the germline V gene. With V trimmed by 6 bases and J by 7 bases, 8 bases remained unmatched. The CDR3 nucleotides read TGTGCCAGCAGTCCGGACAGGTCGGTTGGCTACACCTTC. The encoded protein is CASSPDRSVGYTF.

This clonotype showed up just a few times. The rearrangement uses TRBV6-1 and TRBJ1-1; 8 bases agree with TRBD1. CDR1 MNHNS and CDR2 SASEGT come from the germline V gene. This CDR3 region has 17 residues. The V segment lost 6 bases and the J segment 5 bases; nucleotides outside the gene matches: 17. The CDR3 is CASRETGTGGGRTEAFF. The CDR3 coding sequence is TGTGCCAGCAGGGAAACAGGGACAGGAGGCGGGAGAACTGAAGCTTTCTTT.

V and J are TRBV7-2 and TRBJ1-1; 7 nucleotides align to TRBD1. The CDR3 length is 13 residues. Germline CDR1 is SGHTA and CDR2 is FQGNSA. The ends lost 4 bases at V and 9 bases at J; junction bases unmatched: 8. The CDR3, as DNA: TGTGCCAGCAGCTATCAACAGGGGATTCAAGCTTTCTTT. It translates to CASSYQQGIQAFF.